The 22 T cell receptor beta chains given below trace back to one sample, sequenced in a study of CXCR3-negative and CXCR3-positive naive CD8 T cells. Findings of the study overall: CXCR3-negative naive cells had less hydrophobic TRB CDR3s than did CXCR3-positive naive cells.

The antigens of these receptors remain unknown. Libraries were UMI-labeled 5' RACE TRB cDNA. TCRdb re-called the 5' RACE reads; every CDR3 protein appears as one record, without DNA. The repertoire shows some 64,000 distinct CDR3 sequences; the top ten hold approximately 0.74%. Sample: naive CXCR3+ CD8+ T cells from blood. The subset here: CD45RO-CCR7+CD27+CD95- naive CD8+ T cells expressing CXCR3 (TNR3+). The receptor set was obtained from a human donor in good health. Some clones in this sample may be carry-over from other donors' samples.

J is TRBJ1-6 and V is TRBV20-1. The germline gives CDR1 DFQATT, CDR2 SNEGSKA (reference sequence). The CDR3 has 16 amino acids. The CDR3 loop is CSARDRDELYNSPLHF.

This sequence joins TRBV12-3 or TRBV12-4 and TRBJ1-1; TCRdb's assignment of TRBD1 cannot be checked, as there is no DNA. The CDR3 contains 16 residues. Here the CDR3 reads CASSSITGHLNTEAFF.

This chain joins TRBV5-4 and TRBJ2-1; as DNA is missing, the TRBD2 call by TCRdb cannot be tested. From germline, CDR1 is SGHNT and CDR2 YYREEE (reference sequence). The length of the CDR3 is 15 residues. The CDR3 sequence: CASSFLGGSDNEQFF.

The chain uses TRBV13 and TRBJ1-1. Germline V CDR1 and CDR2: PRHDT, FYEKMQ (reference sequence). The CDR3 sequence is 15 residues long. This CDR3 reads CASSPVGEENTEAFF.

This chain uses TRBV13 with TRBJ2-1; lacking DNA, the TRBD1 call made by TCRdb goes unchecked. The CDR3 is 15 amino acids. Germline V CDR1 and CDR2: PRHDT, FYEKMQ (reference sequence). The chain's CDR3 is CASSSNRDRYNEQFF.

This chain links TRBV7-8 with TRBJ2-2; TCRdb's assignment of TRBD1 cannot be checked, as there is no DNA. Germline V lookup: CDR1 SGHVS, CDR2 FQNEAQ. CDR3 length equals 15 residues. This CDR3 reads CASSLATGNTGELFF.

The V call is TRBV4-2, the J call TRBJ2-1. CDR1 LGHNA and CDR2 YNFKEQ come from the germline V gene. The CDR3 is 15 residues long. The chain's CDR3 is CASGQEETEIAEQFF.

V usage is TRBV4-2 and J usage is TRBJ2-5; TCRdb's D call, TRBD2, is unchecked because there is no DNA. This CDR3 is 14 amino acids long. Germline CDR1 is LGHNA and CDR2 is YNFKEQ. This chain's CDR3 is CASSQAGPEETQYF.

The chain is built from TRBV29-1 and TRBJ2-3. CDR3 length: 11 amino acids. CDR1 SQVTM and CDR2 ANQGSEA come from the germline V gene. The CDR3 loop is CSVIQTDTQYF.

V is TRBV7-9 and J is TRBJ2-7; TCRdb reports TRBD2, a call that lacks DNA to check it against. Germline lookup yields CDR1 SEHNR and CDR2 FQNEAQ (reference sequence). This CDR3 region has 16 residues. CDR3 region: CASSPVRALISYEQYF.

The chain recombines TRBV4-2 with TRBJ1-2; absent DNA, TCRdb's TRBD1 call cannot be checked. Germline CDR1 reads LGHNA; CDR2 reads YNFKEQ. This CDR3 contains 14 residues. This chain's CDR3 is CASSQEDRHYGYTF.

The chain carries TRBV20-1 and TRBJ2-4; checking the TCRdb D call of TRBD2 is not possible without DNA. Germline V gene sequence: CDR1 DFQATT, CDR2 SNEGSKA (reference sequence). The CDR3 runs 13 residues. CDR3 protein: CSVPVANKNIQYF.

V and J are TRBV27 and TRBJ2-7; TCRdb gives TRBD1 as the D gene, but with no DNA this cannot be confirmed. This CDR3 is 14 amino acids long. The germline V gene encodes CDR1 MNHEY and CDR2 SMNVEV (reference sequence). The CDR3 loop reads CASSFRGGPNEQYF.

The J gene is TRBJ1-1, the V gene TRBV29-1. Germline V gene data show CDR1 as SQVTM and CDR2 as ANQGSEA. This CDR3 comprises 12 residues. This chain's CDR3 is CSVSKGGTEAFF.

The genes are TRBV4-1 and TRBJ1-1; the D gene TCRdb calls, TRBD1, cannot be checked with no DNA. The CDR3 covers 15 residues. Per the germline V gene, CDR1 is MGHRA and CDR2 is YSYEKL. The CDR3 sequence: CASSHQGAGNTEAFF.

The CDR3 spells CASSQYEGANEQFF. The chain is built from TRBV4-3 and TRBJ2-1; TCRdb picks TRBD1, but there is no DNA to check that call. This CDR3 is built from 14 residues. CDR1 and CDR2 (germline): LGHNA, YSLEER.

This chain links TRBV15 with TRBJ2-7; TCRdb gives TRBD1 as the D gene, but with no DNA this cannot be confirmed. The CDR3 consists of 15 residues. The germline V gene encodes CDR1 LNHNV and CDR2 YYDKDF (reference sequence). The chain's CDR3 is CATSSGTGGSYEQYF.

This chain connects TRBV11-2 to TRBJ2-7. The CDR3 has 13 amino acids. Per germline, CDR1 SGHAT and CDR2 FQNNGV. The CDR3 protein is CASSSDNPYEQYF.

The J gene is TRBJ2-1, the V gene TRBV20-1; TCRdb's D call, TRBD2, is unchecked because there is no DNA. CDR3 length equals 14 residues. The germline V gene has CDR1 DFQATT and CDR2 SNEGSKA (reference sequence). The CDR3 here is CSASWSSGYNEQFF.

The J gene is TRBJ2-7, the V gene TRBV5-1; TCRdb indicates TRBD1, and absent DNA this call remains unverified. This CDR3 region has 15 residues. Per the germline V gene, CDR1 is SGHRS and CDR2 is YFSETQ. CDR3 residues: CASSLVGTGDYEQYF.

V and J are TRBV7-9 and TRBJ1-1; TCRdb lists TRBD1, though no DNA is available to test this call. The CDR3 length is 13 residues. Germline-derived CDR1 and CDR2 are SEHNR and FQNEAQ (reference sequence). This chain's CDR3 is CATPGSLNTEAFF.

V and J are TRBV12-3 or TRBV12-4 and TRBJ2-3. This CDR3 contains 13 residues. The CDR3 reads CASRVDLGDTQYF.